These 9 T cell receptor beta chains share one sample of origin, sequenced in a study of T cell changes during pregnancy in multiple sclerosis. Measured with immunoSEQ multiplex PCR; TCRdb has only the in-frame clones, and not every one. In the table there are around 69,000 clones, around 90% of which are singletons. Sequencing used peripheral blood, obtained in the second trimester of pregnancy. Receptors originate from a female donor in good health, enrolled as a control in a pregnancy study.

This sequence joins TRBV7-2 and TRBJ1-6; 7 bases align to TRBD1. Germline trimming cut 1 base from V and 11 bases from J; bases unmatched to any gene: 8. This CDR3 contains 15 residues. Germline V gene lookup returns CDR1 SGHTA and CDR2 FQGNSA. The CDR3 coding sequence is TGTGCCAGCAGCTTAGTCGCACAGGGGCCAGCACCCCTCCACTTT. Amino acids: CASSLVAQGPAPLHF.

In nucleotides, the CDR3 is TGTGCCAGCAGCTTACGGGTGGCGAGCGAGCAGTACTTC. It yields the protein CASSLRVASEQYF. The chain employs TRBV7-6 and TRBJ2-7; D is unresolved. The CDR3 is 13 amino acids. Trimming took 2 bases from V and 6 from J, leaving 11 bases between them. Germline V gives CDR1 SGHVS, CDR2 FNYEAQ.

The chain's CDR3 is CASSFEDSGYGYTF. The CDR3 DNA reads TGCGCCAGCAGCTTTGAGGACAGTGGCTATGGCTACACCTTC. This chain joins TRBV5-1 and TRBJ1-2; weak D call: TRBD1 (6 bases). The CDR3 is 14 amino acids. Trimming removed 2 bases at V and 4 bases at J, with 12 bases between. Germline CDR1 reads SGHRS; CDR2 reads YFSETQ.

CDR3 sequence (DNA): TGTGCCACCGGGACAGGGGGCTTTACAGATACGCAGTATTTT. Amino acid sequence: CATGTGGFTDTQYF. The chain links TRBV9 to TRBJ2-3; 12 positions agree with TRBD1. Trimming took 9 bases from V and 3 from J; bases not matched to a gene: 5. The CDR3 has 14 residues. The germline gives CDR1 SGDLS, CDR2 YYNGEE.

The rearrangement joins TRBV30 to TRBJ2-1, with 7 bases fitting TRBD1. This CDR3 has 14 residues. J was trimmed by 4 bases and V by 2 bases; bases with no gene match: 5. Germline CDR1 and CDR2: GTSNPN and SVGIG (reference sequence). The chain's CDR3 is CAWSPGTAYNEQFF. The CDR3 DNA reads as TGTGCCTGGAGTCCTGGGACAGCTTACAATGAGCAGTTCTTC.

This chain uses TRBV20-1 with TRBJ2-7; the D is unclear. CDR1 and CDR2 (germline): DFQATT, SNEGSKA (reference sequence). This CDR3 comprises 10 residues. V was trimmed by 7 bases and J by 2 bases, leaving 6 bases between them. The chain's CDR3 is CSGLAYEQYF. CDR3 in DNA: TGCAGTGGCTTAGCCTACGAGCAGTACTTC.

The chain combines TRBV18 with TRBJ1-4; 8 nucleotides agree with TRBD1. Germline values: CDR1 KGHSH, CDR2 LQKENI. The CDR3 runs to 16 residues. J gave up 8 bases and V 5 bases, and 13 bases lay outside the gene matches. The CDR3: CASSTLDRALTEKLFF. CDR3 in DNA: TGTGCCAGCTCAACATTGGACAGGGCCCTAACCGAAAAACTGTTTTTT. Looking up the rest from reference TRBV18 and TRBJ1-4 gives the full variable domain: NAGVMQNPRHLVRRRGQEARLRCSPMKGHSHVYWYRQLPEEGLKFMVYLQKENIIDESGMPKERFSAEFPKEGPSILRIQQVVRGDSAAYFCASSTLDRALTEKLFFGSGTQLSVL.

V is TRBV12-5 and J is TRBJ2-7; 12 nucleotides agree with TRBD1. This CDR3 has 19 amino acids. Per the germline V gene, CDR1 is LGHNT and CDR2 is FRNRAP. J gave up 6 bases and V 4 bases, and 19 bases lay outside the gene matches. This CDR3 reads CASGSSEWDRGRIRGEQYF. Written as DNA, the CDR3 is TGTGCTAGTGGTTCTTCTGAGTGGGACAGGGGGCGCATAAGGGGCGAGCAGTACTTC.

This clone was seen just once. This CDR3 is CSVVGQGAYRSTDTQYF. In nucleotides, the CDR3 is TGCAGCGTTGTCGGGCAGGGGGCCTACCGAAGCACAGATACGCAGTATTTT. J is TRBJ2-3 and V is TRBV29-1; 8 bases match TRBD1. The J segment lost 0 bases and the V segment lost 4 bases, leaving 12 bases of the junction unmatched. Germline CDR1 reads SQVTM; CDR2 reads ANQGSEA. This CDR3 contains 17 residues.